This TCR beta chain was identified during a study of T cell repertoires in cytomegalovirus infection. Across the whole study: Peptides in the study included HLA-C-restricted and HLA-B-restricted CMV epitopes. Matching HLA type, along with CMV infection, was indicated by public TCR beta signatures.

General observations from the study: Cumulated frequencies of public TCR beta families served to identify carriers of CMV plus the relevant HLA. What dominated the ex vivo response were HLA-C-restricted CMV-specific TCR beta clonotypes.

CDR3 length equals 15 residues. The V segment lost 2 bases and the J segment 3 bases; nucleotides outside the gene matches: 3. Germline CDR1 and CDR2: MNHEY and SMNVEV (reference sequence). TCRdb re-analysed the reads in MiXCR, keeping a single row per CDR3 protein. The profile shows 110,000 to 150,000 distinct CDR3 sequences, approximately 30% of them singletons. A remark on this clonotype: Its target is unknown.

The V call is TRBV27, the J call TRBJ2-2, with 7 nucleotides matching TRBD1. The clonotype comes from a human donor in good health (CMV status not recorded). Some clones in this sample may be carry-over from other donors' samples. The sample was CD8+ T cells from cultured PBMCs, taken from culture after CMV antigen stimulation. CDR3 residues: CASSLRQGYTGELFF. CDR3 nucleotides: TGTGCCAGCAGTTTAAGACAGGGATACACCGGGGAGCTGTTTTTT.